Listed below are T cell receptor beta chains from one sample, sequenced in a study of cytomegalovirus exposure and HLA in healthy donors. Clones were read by immunoSEQ multiplex PCR, and TCRdb kept only the in-frame ones, dropping some. The sample has about 130,000 clones; nearly 80% are singletons. Sequencing was done on a sample of PBMCs. Receptors were obtained from a man aged 25-45 years in good health and CMV-seronegative. CDR3s include the opening cysteine and the closing phenylalanine or tryptophan.

V gene | CDR3 protein
TRBV13 | CASSLGRGGNNYGYTF
TRBV28 | CASSFFGNYGYTF
TRBV19 | CASNPGIILNQPQHF
TRBV4-3 | CASSQGGRADSPLHF
TRBV4-3 | CASSQARDQPQHF
TRBV27 | CASSFRGWGTDTQYF
TRBV29-1 | CSVPQTGGYNEQFF
TRBV4-3 | CASSQAGLAEETQYF
TRBV28 | CASSTPGQGWADGYTF
TRBV27 | CASSFGGWDTEAFF
TRBV5-4 | CASSLIAGDTQYF
TRBV6-5 | CASSLTGGFGTDTQYF
TRBV7-9 | CASTRKVHRGAQPQHF
TRBV30 | CAWTGLGEQFF
TRBV2 | CASKPGQANEKLFF
TRBV6-5 | CASSYGGGNQPQHF
TRBV28 | CASGGRRTGHGLNGYTF
TRBV19 | CASSIGGTGPGDTQYF
TRBV4-3 | CASSQDSSGNEQFF
TRBV2 | CASTGTGGLSEAFF
TRBV30 | CAWSTSGLDNEQFF
TRBV28 | CASSLGLSEQYF
TRBV2 | CASSVLTGTGNTIYF
TRBV6-1 | CASSDVQGRDEQYF
TRBV19 | CASTSDFSSYEQYF
TRBV5-5 | CASSLSTGRSNQPQHF
TRBV11-2 | CASSLSRGGELFF
TRBV27 | CASSSNRDRVGIETQYF
TRBV11-2 | CASQTGTLGEAFF
TRBV4-2 | CASSQDLLDRFYEQYF
TRBV4-3 | CASSHGQGRYEQYF
TRBV27 | CASSFSGHYGYTF
TRBV30 | CASYSNEQFF
TRBV10-2 | CASSVGRGELFF
TRBV29-1 | CSVQVRGDTEAFF
TRBV20-1 | CSARSSYEQYF
TRBV30 | CAWNRGRSYNEQFF
TRBV5-4 | CASSRDGKFYEQYF
TRBV28 | CASSLPRGMWTEAFF
TRBV5-6 | CASSPGGPNDEQFF
TRBV7-8 | CASSLLGLNSPLHF
TRBV6-1 | CASSEWTGSYEQYF
TRBV19 | CASSGLAGGLYEQYF
TRBV19 | CAAAGRATDTQYF
TRBV5-1 | CASSLAGGTGELFF
TRBV28 | CASSFPGATEAFF
TRBV10-3 | CAISDAPAGLMNTEAFF
TRBV7-9 | CSSSLGLDSSTYEQYF
TRBV27 | CASSPLGLAGTYEQYF
TRBV28 | CASSSLQGGGETQYF
TRBV6-5 | CASSYGREFPDTQYF
TRBV7-9 | CASTVGENYGYTF
TRBV29-1 | CSVAWGLAGAEQFF